Each of the 6 T cell receptor beta chains below was sequenced from the same sample in a study of shared clonotypes between healthy human individuals (TCRdb year 2020). Libraries were prepared through the immunoSEQ multiplex PCR assay. As stored in TCRdb, this immuneACCESS dataset retains in-frame rearrangements with V and J assigned. A fraction of the clones does not appear; measured against another copy, unresolved V genes explain less than half of the discrepancy, and the remainder lacks a known reason. Present in this sample are 2,500,000 or so clones, about nine tenths of which were seen just once. The top ten clones comprise roughly 0.34% of the sample. The sample taken for sequencing was naive CD4+ T cells from PBMCs. Read against the paper, the sample's cell subset or site label means: CD45RA+ positively selected. The receptors here all came from a man between 18 and 35 years old in good health. Some clones in this sample may be carry-over from other donors' samples.

In its sample, this clone was seen once. The chain recombines TRBV30 with TRBJ1-2; D ambiguous. V lost 3 bases and J lost 5, with 7 bases in between. Germline loops: CDR1 GTSNPN, CDR2 SVGIG (reference sequence). The CDR3 extends over 11 amino acids. The CDR3 nucleotides are TGTGCCTGGAGGGAAGGGTATGGCTACACCTTC. This codes for CAWREGYGYTF.

This chain links TRBV30 with TRBJ2-1, with D unresolved. V dropped 0 bases and J dropped 8 bases, with 11 bases sitting between them. The CDR3 loop spans 13 amino acids. The germline gives CDR1 GTSNPN, CDR2 SVGIG (reference sequence). The CDR3 loop is CAWSVGFRDEQFF. The CDR3, as DNA: TGTGCCTGGAGTGTTGGTTTCAGAGATGAGCAGTTCTTC.

The J gene is TRBJ2-5, the V gene TRBV19, with a weak D call TRBD2 (5 bases). Germline-derived CDR1 and CDR2 are LNHDA and SQIVND (reference sequence). V gave up 4 bases and J gave up 4 bases, with 13 bases separating them. This CDR3 is 14 amino acids long. CDR3 in amino acids: CASSTRTRGETQYF. In nucleotides, the CDR3 is TGTGCCAGTAGTACCCGGACCCGGGGAGAGACCCAGTACTTC.

This clone has more than one count but fewer than ten. The CDR3 loop reads CASTGRYGYTF. CDR3 bases: TGTGCCAGCACGGGACGCTATGGCTACACCTTC. The chain couples TRBV28 to TRBJ1-2, with D perhaps TRBD1 (5 bases). V lost 7 bases and J lost 4, with 7 bases in between. CDR1 is MDHEN and CDR2 is SYDVKM in the germline V gene. This CDR3 is built from 11 residues.

The CDR3 coding sequence is TGTGCCAGCAGCTTAGTAAAGGGGGTCCAAGAGACCCAGTACTTC. It yields the protein CASSLVKGVQETQYF. J is TRBJ2-5 and V is TRBV7-2, with D possibly matching TRBD1 (6 bases). V lost 1 base and J 1 base, leaving 10 bases between the germline ends. Germline V lookup: CDR1 SGHTA, CDR2 FQGNSA. This CDR3 has 15 amino acids.

V is TRBV5-4 and J is TRBJ2-3; D not resolved. V dropped 0 bases and J dropped 0 bases, with 8 bases sitting between them. Germline V CDR1 and CDR2: SGHNT, YYREEE (reference sequence). This CDR3 has 15 amino acids. The CDR3 DNA reads TGTGCCAGCAGCTTGGCTCCCGGTAGCACAGATACGCAGTATTTT. Its translation: CASSLAPGSTDTQYF.